This TCR beta chain was identified in a study of blood T cell repertoires in COVID-19. Germline assignment: CDR1 LGHNT and CDR2 FRNRAP. This CDR3 comprises 18 residues. Trimming pared 2 bases from V and 0 bases from J, leaving 19 bases between. Some clones are missing from TCRdb's copy, which holds only in-frame ones; the method was immunoSEQ multiplex PCR. The sample has tens of thousands of clones, 70% to 85% seen once. The source of this sequence is a man in his forties or fifties with COVID-19, enrolled during active disease. Sample: peripheral blood. The chain has TRBV12-5 and TRBJ1-1, with D perhaps matching TRBD1 (6 bases). For the CDR3, the DNA is TGTGCTAGTGGTTTGAGTGGGCAGCTTAGGGGGTTGAACACTGAAGCTTTCTTT. This gives the protein CASGLSGQLRGLNTEAFF.